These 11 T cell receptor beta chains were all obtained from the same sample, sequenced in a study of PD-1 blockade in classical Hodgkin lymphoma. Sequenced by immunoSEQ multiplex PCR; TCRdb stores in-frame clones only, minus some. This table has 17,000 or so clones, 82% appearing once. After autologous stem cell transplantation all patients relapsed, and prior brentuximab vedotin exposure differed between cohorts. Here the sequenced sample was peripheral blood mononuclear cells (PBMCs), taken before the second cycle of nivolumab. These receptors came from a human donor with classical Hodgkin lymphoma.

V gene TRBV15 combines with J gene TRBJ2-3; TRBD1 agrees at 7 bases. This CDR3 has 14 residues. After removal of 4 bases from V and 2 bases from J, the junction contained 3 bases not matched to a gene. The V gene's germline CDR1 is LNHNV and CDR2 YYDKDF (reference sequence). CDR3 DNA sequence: TGTGCCACCAGCAAAGGACAGGCCACAGATACGCAGTATTTT. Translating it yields CATSKGQATDTQYF. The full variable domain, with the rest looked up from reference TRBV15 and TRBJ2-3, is DAMVIQNPRYQVTQFGKPVTLSCSQTLNHNVMYWYQQKSSQAPKLLFHYYDKDFNNEADTPDNFQSRRPNTSFCFLDIRSPGLGDTAMYLCATSKGQATDTQYFGPGTRLTVL.

This chain's CDR3 is CASSTTGFGGYTF. CDR3 coding DNA: TGTGCCAGTAGTACTACTGGGTTCGGAGGCTACACCTTC. This chain uses TRBV19 with TRBJ1-2; D is unclear. The CDR3 sequence is 13 residues long. The V end lost 4 bases, the J end lost 8 bases, and 14 bases lay between the germline ends. Looked up from germline, CDR1 is LNHDA and CDR2 is SQIVND (reference sequence).

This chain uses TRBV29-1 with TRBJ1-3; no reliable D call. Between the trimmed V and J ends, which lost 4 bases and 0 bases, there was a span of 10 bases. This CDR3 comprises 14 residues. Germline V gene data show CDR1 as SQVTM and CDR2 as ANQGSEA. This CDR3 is CSVGPSSSGNTIYF. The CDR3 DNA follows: TGCAGCGTTGGTCCGAGTTCCTCTGGAAACACCATATATTTT.

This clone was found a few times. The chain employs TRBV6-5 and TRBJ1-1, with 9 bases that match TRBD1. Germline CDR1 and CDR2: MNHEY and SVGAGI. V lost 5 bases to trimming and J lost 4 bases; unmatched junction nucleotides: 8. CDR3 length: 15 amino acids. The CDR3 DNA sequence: TGTGCCAGCAGTACCACAGGGGGCGGAGGCACTGAAGCTTTCTTT. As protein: CASSTTGGGGTEAFF.

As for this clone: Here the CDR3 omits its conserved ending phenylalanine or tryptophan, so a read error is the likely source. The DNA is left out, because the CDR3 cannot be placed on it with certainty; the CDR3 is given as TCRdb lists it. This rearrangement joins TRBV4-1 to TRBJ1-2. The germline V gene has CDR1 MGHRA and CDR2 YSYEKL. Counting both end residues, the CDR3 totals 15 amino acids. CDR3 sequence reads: CASSQEEVRTECLII.

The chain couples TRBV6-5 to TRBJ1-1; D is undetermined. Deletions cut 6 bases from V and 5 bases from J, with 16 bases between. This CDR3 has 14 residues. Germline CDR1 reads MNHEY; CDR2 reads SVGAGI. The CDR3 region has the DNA TGTGCCAGCAGCCCGGACTTGCGGGTTACTGAAGCTTTCTTT. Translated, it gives CASSPDLRVTEAFF.

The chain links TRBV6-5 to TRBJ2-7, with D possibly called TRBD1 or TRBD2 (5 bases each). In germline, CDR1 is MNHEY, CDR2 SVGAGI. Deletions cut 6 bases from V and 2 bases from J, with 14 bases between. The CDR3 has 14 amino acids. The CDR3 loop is CASRAGTVTYEQYF. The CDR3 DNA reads TGTGCCAGCAGAGCCGGGACGGTTACCTACGAGCAGTACTTC.

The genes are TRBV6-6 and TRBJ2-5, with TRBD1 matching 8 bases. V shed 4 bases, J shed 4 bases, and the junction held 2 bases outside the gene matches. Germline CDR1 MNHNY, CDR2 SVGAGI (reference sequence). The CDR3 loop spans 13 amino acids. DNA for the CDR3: TGTGCCAGCAGTTTCGGGACAGGAGAGACCCAGTACTTC. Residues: CASSFGTGETQYF.

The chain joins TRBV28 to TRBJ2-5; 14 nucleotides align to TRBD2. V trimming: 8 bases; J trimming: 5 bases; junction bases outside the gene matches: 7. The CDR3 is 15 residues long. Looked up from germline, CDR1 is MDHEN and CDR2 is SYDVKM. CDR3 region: CASGRTSGGRETQYF. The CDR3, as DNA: TGTGCCAGCGGACGGACTAGCGGGGGGCGGGAGACCCAGTACTTC.

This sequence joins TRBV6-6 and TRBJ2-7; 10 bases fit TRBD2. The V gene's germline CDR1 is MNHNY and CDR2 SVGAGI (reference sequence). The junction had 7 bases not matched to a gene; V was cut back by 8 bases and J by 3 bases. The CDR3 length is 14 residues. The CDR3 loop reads CASGLAGVNYEQYF. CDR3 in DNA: TGTGCCAGCGGTCTAGCGGGGGTAAACTACGAGCAGTACTTC.

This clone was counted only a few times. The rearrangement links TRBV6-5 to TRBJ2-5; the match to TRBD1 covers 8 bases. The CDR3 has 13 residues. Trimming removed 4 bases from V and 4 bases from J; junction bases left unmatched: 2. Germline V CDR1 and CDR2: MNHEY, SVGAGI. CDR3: CASSFGTGETQYF. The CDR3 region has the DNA TGTGCCAGCAGTTTCGGGACAGGAGAGACCCAGTACTTC.